This note documents a single T cell receptor beta chain sequence. Its cognate antigen is unknown. The CDR3 totals 15 residues. Germline CDR1 reads SGHDN; CDR2 reads FVKESK. The source of the sample is a study of CXCR3-negative and CXCR3-positive naive CD8 T cells. Study findings and constraints: CXCR3-negative and CXCR3-positive naive cells shared comparable TRBV-TRBJ usage, but memory cells did not. TRB CDR3 hydrophobicity was greater in CXCR3-positive naive cells than in CXCR3-negative naive cells. High diversity, comparable across both naive subsets, contrasted with much lower diversity in memory CD8+ cells.

Naive cells were sorted as CD45RO-, CCR7+, CD27+ and CD95-. TRB cDNA libraries were made by UMI-labeled 5' RACE. One entry per CDR3 protein, without DNA, is what TCRdb gives after re-calling the 5' RACE reads. The sample includes 140,000 to 150,000 distinct CDR3 sequences. The chain employs TRBV14 and TRBJ2-7; TCRdb's D call of TRBD2 is untestable without DNA. The specimen was naive CXCR3+ CD8+ T cells from blood. This sample's subset: CD45RO-CCR7+CD27+CD95- naive CD8+ T cells expressing CXCR3 (TNR3+). This receptor was identified in a human donor in good health. Some clones in this sample may be carry-over from other donors' samples. The CDR3 loop is CASSQYPGLTEEQYF.